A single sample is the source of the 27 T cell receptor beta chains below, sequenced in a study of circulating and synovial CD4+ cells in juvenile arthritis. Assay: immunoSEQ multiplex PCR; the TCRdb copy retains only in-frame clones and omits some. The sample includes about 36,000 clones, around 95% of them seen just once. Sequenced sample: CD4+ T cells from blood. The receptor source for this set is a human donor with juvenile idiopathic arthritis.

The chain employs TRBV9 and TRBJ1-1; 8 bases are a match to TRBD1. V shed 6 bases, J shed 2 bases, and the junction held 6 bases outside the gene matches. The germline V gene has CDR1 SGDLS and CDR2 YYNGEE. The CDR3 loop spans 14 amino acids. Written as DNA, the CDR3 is TGTGCCAGCACCGATGACAGGGGAAACACTGAAGCTTTCTTT. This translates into CASTDDRGNTEAFF.

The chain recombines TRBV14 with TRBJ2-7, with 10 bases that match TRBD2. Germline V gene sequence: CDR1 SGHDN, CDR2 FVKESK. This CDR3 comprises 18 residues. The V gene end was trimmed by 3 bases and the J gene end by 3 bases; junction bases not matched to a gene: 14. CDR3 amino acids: CASSQAGPGLAPSYEQYF. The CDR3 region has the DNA TGTGCCAGCAGCCAGGCTGGGCCGGGACTAGCGCCAAGCTACGAGCAGTACTTC.

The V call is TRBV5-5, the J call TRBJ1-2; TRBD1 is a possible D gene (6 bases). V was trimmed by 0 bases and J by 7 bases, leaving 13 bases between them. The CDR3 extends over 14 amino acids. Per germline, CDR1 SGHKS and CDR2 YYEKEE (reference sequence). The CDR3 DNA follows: TGTGCCAGCAGCTTGGGTCAGGGGTCGAGTGGCTACACCTTC. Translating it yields CASSLGQGSSGYTF.

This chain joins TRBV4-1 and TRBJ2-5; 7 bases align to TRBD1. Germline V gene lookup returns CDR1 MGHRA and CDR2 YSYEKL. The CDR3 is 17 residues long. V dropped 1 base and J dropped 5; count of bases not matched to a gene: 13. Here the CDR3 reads CASSQGSGRGLRETQYF. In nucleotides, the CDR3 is TGCGCCAGCAGCCAAGGCAGCGGAAGGGGGCTACGGGAGACCCAGTACTTC.

The CDR3 DNA sequence: TGCGCCAGCAGCTTGGCCGGGGGTTCCTACGAGCAGTACTTC. Protein: CASSLAGGSYEQYF. The chain joins TRBV5-1 to TRBJ2-5; possible D gene TRBD2, 6 bases. The end of the DNA fits TRBJ2-7 better, so the J call may be wrong. CDR3 length equals 14 residues. CDR1 is SGHRS, CDR2 YFSETQ, per germline.

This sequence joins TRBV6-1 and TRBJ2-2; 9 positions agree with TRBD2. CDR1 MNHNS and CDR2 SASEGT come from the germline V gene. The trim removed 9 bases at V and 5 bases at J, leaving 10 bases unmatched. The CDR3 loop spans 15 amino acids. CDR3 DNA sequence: TGTGCCAGTCGCCGAAGAAGCGGGGGGACCGGGGAGCTGTTTTTT. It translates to CASRRRSGGTGELFF.

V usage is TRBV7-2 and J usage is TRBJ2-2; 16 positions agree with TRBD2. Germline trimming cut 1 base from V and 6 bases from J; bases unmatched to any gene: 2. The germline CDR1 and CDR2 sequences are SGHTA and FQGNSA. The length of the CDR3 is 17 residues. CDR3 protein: CASSLVGTSGGAGELFF. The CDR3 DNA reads TGTGCCAGCAGCTTAGTGGGGACTAGCGGGGGGGCCGGGGAGCTGTTTTTT.

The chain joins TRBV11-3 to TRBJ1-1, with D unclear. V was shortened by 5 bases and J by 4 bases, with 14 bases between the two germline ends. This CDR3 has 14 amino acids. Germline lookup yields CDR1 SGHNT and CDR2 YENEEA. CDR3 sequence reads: CASSLGPGGTEAFF. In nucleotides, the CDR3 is TGTGCCAGCAGCCTAGGTCCCGGAGGCACTGAAGCTTTCTTT.

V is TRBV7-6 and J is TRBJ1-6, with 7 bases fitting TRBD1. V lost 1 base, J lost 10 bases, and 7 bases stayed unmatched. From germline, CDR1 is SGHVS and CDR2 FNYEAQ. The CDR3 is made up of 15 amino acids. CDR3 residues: CASSLVAGGSSPLHF. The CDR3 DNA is TGTGCCAGCAGCTTAGTGGCAGGGGGGTCCTCACCCCTCCACTTT.

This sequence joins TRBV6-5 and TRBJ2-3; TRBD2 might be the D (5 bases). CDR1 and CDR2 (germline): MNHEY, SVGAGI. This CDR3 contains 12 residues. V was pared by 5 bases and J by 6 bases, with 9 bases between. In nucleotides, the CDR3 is TGTGCCAGCAGTCACGGGATTGATACGCAGTATTTT. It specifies CASSHGIDTQYF.

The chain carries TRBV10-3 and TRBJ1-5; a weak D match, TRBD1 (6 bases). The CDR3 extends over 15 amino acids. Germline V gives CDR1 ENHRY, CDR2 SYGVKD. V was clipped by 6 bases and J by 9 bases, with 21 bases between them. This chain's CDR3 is CAIRGTLSPEGPQHF. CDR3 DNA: TGTGCCATCAGGGGGACACTTAGCCCCGAAGGGCCCCAGCATTTT.

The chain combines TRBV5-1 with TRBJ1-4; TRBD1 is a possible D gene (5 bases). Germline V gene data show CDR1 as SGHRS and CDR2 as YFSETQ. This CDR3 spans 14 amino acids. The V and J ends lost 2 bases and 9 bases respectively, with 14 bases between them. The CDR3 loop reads CASSLGDSSKKLFF. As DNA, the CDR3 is TGCGCCAGCAGCTTAGGAGACAGCTCTAAAAAACTGTTTTTT.

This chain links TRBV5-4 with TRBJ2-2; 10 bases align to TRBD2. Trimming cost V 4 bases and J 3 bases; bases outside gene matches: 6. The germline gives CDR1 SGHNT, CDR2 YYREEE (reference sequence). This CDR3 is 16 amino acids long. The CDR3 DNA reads TGTGCCAGCAGCCGTGACGGGACTAGCGACACCGGGGAGCTGTTTTTT. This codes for CASSRDGTSDTGELFF. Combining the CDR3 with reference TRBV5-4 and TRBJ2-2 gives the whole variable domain ETGVTQSPTHLIKTRGQQVTLRCSSQSGHNTVSWYQQALGQGPQFIFQYYREEENGRGNFPPRFSGLQFPNYSSELNVNALELDDSALYLCASSRDGTSDTGELFFGEGSRLTVL.

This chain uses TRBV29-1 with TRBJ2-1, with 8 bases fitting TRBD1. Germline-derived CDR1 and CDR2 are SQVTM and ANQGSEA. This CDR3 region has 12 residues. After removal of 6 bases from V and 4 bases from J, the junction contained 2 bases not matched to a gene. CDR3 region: CSVRTGYNEQFF. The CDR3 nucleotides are TGCAGCGTGCGGACAGGGTACAATGAGCAGTTCTTC.

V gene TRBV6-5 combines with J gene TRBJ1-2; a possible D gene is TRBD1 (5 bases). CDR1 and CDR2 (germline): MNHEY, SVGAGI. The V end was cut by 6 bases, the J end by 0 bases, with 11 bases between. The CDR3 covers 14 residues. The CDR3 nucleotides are TGTGCCAGCAGGAGACAGACTGCTAACTATGGCTACACCTTC. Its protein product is CASRRQTANYGYTF.

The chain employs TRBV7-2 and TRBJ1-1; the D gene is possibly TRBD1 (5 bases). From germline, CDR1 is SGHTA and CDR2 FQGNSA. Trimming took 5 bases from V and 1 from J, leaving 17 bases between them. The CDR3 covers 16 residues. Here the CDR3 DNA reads TGTGCCAGCAGCCACCCCCGACAGACTCCGAACACTGAAGCTTTCTTT. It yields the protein CASSHPRQTPNTEAFF.

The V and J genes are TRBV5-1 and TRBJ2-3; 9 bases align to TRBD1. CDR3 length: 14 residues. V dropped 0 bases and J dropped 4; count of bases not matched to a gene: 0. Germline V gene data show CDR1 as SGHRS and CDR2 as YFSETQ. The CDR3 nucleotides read TGCGCCAGCAGCTTGGGACAGGGGGCAGATACGCAGTATTTT. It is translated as CASSLGQGADTQYF. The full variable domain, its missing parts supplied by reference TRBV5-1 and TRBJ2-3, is KAGVTQTPRYLIKTRGQQVTLSCSPISGHRSVSWYQQTPGQGLQFLFEYFSETQRNKGNFPGRFSGRQFSNSRSEMNVSTLELGDSALYLCASSLGQGADTQYFGPGTRLTVL.

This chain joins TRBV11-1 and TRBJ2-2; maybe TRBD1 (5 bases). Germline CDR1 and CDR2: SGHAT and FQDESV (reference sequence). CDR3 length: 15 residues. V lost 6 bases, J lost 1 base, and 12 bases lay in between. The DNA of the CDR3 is TGTGCCAGCAGGACAGCAAACAGGAACACCGGGGAGCTGTTTTTT. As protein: CASRTANRNTGELFF.

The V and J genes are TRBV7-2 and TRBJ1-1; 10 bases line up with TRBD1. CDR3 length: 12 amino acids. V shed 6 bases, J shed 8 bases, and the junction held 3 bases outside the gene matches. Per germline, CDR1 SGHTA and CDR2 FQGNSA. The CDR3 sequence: CASSQTGGEAFF. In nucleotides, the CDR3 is TGTGCCAGCAGTCAGACAGGGGGCGAAGCTTTCTTT. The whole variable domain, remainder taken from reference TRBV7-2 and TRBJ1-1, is GAGVSQSPSNKVTEKGKDVELRCDPISGHTALYWYRQSLGQGLEFLIYFQGNSAPDKSGLPSDRFSAERTGGSVSTLTIQRTQQEDSAVYLCASSQTGGEAFFGQGTRLTVV.

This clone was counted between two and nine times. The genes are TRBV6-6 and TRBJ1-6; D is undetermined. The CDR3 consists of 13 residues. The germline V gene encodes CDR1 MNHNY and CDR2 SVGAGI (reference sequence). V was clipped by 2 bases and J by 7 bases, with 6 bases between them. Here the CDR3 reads CASSYNGNSPLHF. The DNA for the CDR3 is TGTGCCAGCAGTTACAACGGGAATTCACCCCTCCACTTT.

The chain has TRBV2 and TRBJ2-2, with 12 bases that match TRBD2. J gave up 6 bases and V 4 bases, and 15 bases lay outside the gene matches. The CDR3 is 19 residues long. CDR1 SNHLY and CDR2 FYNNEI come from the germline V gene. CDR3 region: CASSASRIYLAGGAGELFF. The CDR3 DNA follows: TGTGCCAGCAGTGCGTCGCGTATATATCTAGCGGGGGGGGCCGGGGAGCTGTTTTTT.

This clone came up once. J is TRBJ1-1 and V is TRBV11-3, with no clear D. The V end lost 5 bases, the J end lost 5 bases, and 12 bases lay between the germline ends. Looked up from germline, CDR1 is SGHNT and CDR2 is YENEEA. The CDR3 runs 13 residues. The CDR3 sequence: CASSQGVLTEAFF. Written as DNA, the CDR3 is TGTGCCAGCAGCCAAGGAGTCCTGACTGAAGCTTTCTTT.

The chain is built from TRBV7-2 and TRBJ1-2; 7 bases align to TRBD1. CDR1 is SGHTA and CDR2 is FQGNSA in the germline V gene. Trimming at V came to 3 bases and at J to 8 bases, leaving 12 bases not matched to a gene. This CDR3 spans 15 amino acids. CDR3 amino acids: CASSLGRDSRAGYTF. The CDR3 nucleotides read TGTGCCAGCAGCTTGGGCAGGGACAGCCGAGCAGGCTACACCTTC.

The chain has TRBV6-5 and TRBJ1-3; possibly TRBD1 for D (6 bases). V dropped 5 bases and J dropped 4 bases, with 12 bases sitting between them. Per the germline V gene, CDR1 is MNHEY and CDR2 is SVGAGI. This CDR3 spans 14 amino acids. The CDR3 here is CASSETGFGNTIYF. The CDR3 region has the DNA TGTGCCAGCAGTGAAACAGGGTTCGGAAACACCATATATTTT.

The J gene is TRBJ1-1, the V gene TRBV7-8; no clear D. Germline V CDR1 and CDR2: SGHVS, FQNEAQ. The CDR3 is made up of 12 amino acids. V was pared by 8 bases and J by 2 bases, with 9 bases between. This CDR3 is CASHEGNTEAFF. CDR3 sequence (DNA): TGTGCCAGCCACGAGGGCAACACTGAAGCTTTCTTT.

The CDR3: CASSYSRGQGTEKLFF. CDR3 sequence (DNA): TGTGCCAGCAGTTACTCTAGGGGACAGGGTACCGAAAAACTGTTTTTT. This chain links TRBV6-5 with TRBJ1-4; 9 bases agree with TRBD1. The CDR3 runs 16 residues. The germline gives CDR1 MNHEY, CDR2 SVGAGI. V was pared by 0 bases and J by 8 bases, with 7 bases of the junction left unmatched.

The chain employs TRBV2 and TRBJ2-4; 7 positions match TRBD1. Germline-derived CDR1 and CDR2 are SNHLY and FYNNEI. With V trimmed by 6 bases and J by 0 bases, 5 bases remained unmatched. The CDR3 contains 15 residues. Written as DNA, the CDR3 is TGTGCCAGCAGAACAGGGGCGATAGCCAAAAACATTCAGTACTTC. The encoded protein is CASRTGAIAKNIQYF. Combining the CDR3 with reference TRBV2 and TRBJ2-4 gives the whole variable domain EPEVTQTPSHQVTQMGQEVILRCVPISNHLYFYWYRQILGQKVEFLVSFYNNEISEKSEIFDDQFSVERPDGSNFTLKIRSTKLEDSAMYFCASRTGAIAKNIQYFGAGTRLSVL.